This TCR beta chain appears in the sequencing data of a study of blood T cell repertoires in COVID-19. Original handling: Reference gene primer amplification gave estimated nucleated cell counts. Data came from immunoSEQ multiplex PCR; TCRdb stores just in-frame clones and leaves some out. That table is the source of V, J and clone size, and D and trimming were worked out from the DNA. This table holds 150,000 to 200,000 clones, approximately 95% found once. CDR3 length: 16 amino acids. V was shortened by 5 bases and J by 0 bases, with 14 bases between the two germline ends. Germline lookup yields CDR1 MNHEY and CDR2 SVGEGT.

This TCR derives from a woman aged 55-75 years with COVID-19, enrolled during active disease. The V and J genes are TRBV6-2 or TRBV6-3 and TRBJ1-3, with D uncertain. Sequenced material: peripheral blood. Here the CDR3 reads CASSGPRTSSGNTIYF. The CDR3 nucleotides are TGTGCCAGCAGTGGCCCTCGCACAAGCTCTGGAAACACCATATATTTT.